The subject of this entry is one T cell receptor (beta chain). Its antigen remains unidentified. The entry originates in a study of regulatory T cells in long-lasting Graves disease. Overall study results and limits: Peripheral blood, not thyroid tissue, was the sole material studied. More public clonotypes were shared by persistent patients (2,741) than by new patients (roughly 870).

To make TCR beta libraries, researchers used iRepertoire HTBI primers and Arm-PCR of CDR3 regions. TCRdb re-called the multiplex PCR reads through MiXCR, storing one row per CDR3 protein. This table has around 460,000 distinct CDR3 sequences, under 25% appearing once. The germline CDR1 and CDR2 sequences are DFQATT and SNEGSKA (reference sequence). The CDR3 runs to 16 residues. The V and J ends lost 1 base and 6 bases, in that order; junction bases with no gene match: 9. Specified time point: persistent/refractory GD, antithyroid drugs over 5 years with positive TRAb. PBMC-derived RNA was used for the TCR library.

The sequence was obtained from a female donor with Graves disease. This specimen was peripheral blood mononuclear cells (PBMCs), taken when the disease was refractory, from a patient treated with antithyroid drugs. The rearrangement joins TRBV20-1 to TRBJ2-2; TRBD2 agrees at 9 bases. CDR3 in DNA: TGCAGTGCTAGAGCAGTAGCGGGAGAGAAACCCGGGGAGCTGTTTTTT. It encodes CSARAVAGEKPGELFF.